A single sample gave rise to the 32 T cell receptor beta chains below, sequenced in a study of post-analysis software for immune sequencing data. Findings and caveats of the study: Compared with controls, patients had more of roughly five TRBV segments, including TRBV5-6, TRBV5-1 and TRBV20-1.

Libraries were made from TCR beta cDNA, and they carried unique molecular identifiers. MiXCR, applied by TCRdb to the PCR reads, yields one record per CDR3 protein. Of 820,000 or so distinct CDR3 sequences in the sample, under 70% were seen once. These receptors are not linked to any known antigen. Sequencing was performed on blood. These receptors originate from a girl between 5 and 17 years old with multiple sclerosis.

This clonotype was detected a few times. The chain combines TRBV7-3 with TRBJ1-6, with D tentatively TRBD1 (5 bases). The V gene lost 1 base and the J gene lost 7 bases, with 14 bases spanning the gap. CDR1 and CDR2 (germline): SGHTA, FQGTGA. The CDR3 totals 16 residues. DNA for the CDR3: TGTGCCAGCAGCTTAAGACCACAAGGGACCAATTCACCCCTCCACTTT. It encodes CASSLRPQGTNSPLHF.

This clonotype was detected a few times. This chain links TRBV10-3 with TRBJ2-1; D is unclear. Germline lookup yields CDR1 ENHRY and CDR2 SYGVKD. This CDR3 has 17 amino acids. V lost 6 bases, J lost 6 bases, and 24 bases lay in between. CDR3 amino acids: CAISRENLARGSNEQFF. CDR3 in DNA: TGTGCCATCAGCCGAGAGAATTTAGCAAGAGGAAGCAATGAGCAGTTCTTC.

The chain joins TRBV29-1 to TRBJ1-2; no clear D gene. The CDR3 has 11 residues. Trimming cost V 7 bases and J 4 bases, with 10 bases left between them. The germline CDR1 and CDR2 sequences are SQVTM and ANQGSEA. The CDR3 sequence: CSGELGYGYTF. For the CDR3, the DNA is TGCAGCGGGGAGTTGGGCTATGGCTACACCTTC.

This chain uses TRBV20-1 with TRBJ2-5; 7 bases agree with TRBD2. The better agreement between TRBJ2-7 and the DNA end casts doubt on the J call. The CDR3 covers 13 residues. Germline CDR1 is DFQATT and CDR2 is SNEGSKA (reference sequence). The CDR3 DNA reads TGCAGTGCGGGACGGGGGGACTTCTACGAGCAGTACTTC. Translated: CSAGRGDFYEQYF.

The chain couples TRBV10-2 to TRBJ2-7; D unresolved. The CDR3 length is 14 residues. Trimming stripped 2 bases from V and 1 base from J, with 9 bases between. Germline CDR1 and CDR2: WSHSY and SAAADI. The CDR3 reads CASSEADPSYEQYF. In nucleotides, the CDR3 is TGCGCCAGCAGTGAGGCGGATCCATCCTACGAGCAGTACTTC.

The J gene is TRBJ2-1, the V gene TRBV6-5, with TRBD2 matching over 8 bases. Germline-derived CDR1 and CDR2 are MNHEY and SVGAGI. V gave up 6 bases and J gave up 4 bases; unmatched junction bases: 11. This CDR3 is 16 amino acids long. CDR3 loop: CASRPGLASGYNEQFF. CDR3 sequence (DNA): TGTGCCAGCAGACCCGGGCTGGCTAGCGGGTACAATGAGCAGTTCTTC.

The genes are TRBV20-1 and TRBJ2-6; D perhaps matches TRBD1 (5 bases). CDR3 length equals 14 residues. Between the trimmed V and J ends, which lost 3 bases and 0 bases, there was a span of 6 bases. Germline CDR1 and CDR2: DFQATT and SNEGSKA (reference sequence). The CDR3 DNA reads as TGCAGTGCTAGGCAGGGCTCTGGGGCCAACGTCCTGACTTTC. Its protein product is CSARQGSGANVLTF.

The chain carries TRBV30 and TRBJ1-3, with 7 bases fitting TRBD1. CDR1 is GTSNPN and CDR2 is SVGIG in the germline V gene (reference sequence). The CDR3 is 15 amino acids. V shed 3 bases, J shed 5 bases, and the junction held 10 bases outside the gene matches. The CDR3 region is CAWSRPDRDRNTIYF. CDR3 DNA sequence: TGTGCCTGGAGCCGACCCGACAGGGACAGAAACACCATATATTTT.

The rearrangement joins TRBV20-1 to TRBJ2-1; a weak D match, TRBD1 (5 bases). Germline V gene data show CDR1 as DFQATT and CDR2 as SNEGSKA (reference sequence). This CDR3 is built from 15 residues. The V end lost 6 bases, the J end lost 6 bases, and 21 bases lay between the germline ends. Written as DNA, the CDR3 is TGCAGTGCCCCGAACCAGGGTTGGAACCGCAATGAGCAGTTCTTC. Translated: CSAPNQGWNRNEQFF.

This clonotype was detected a few times. The chain carries TRBV20-1 and TRBJ1-2; D is unresolved. Trimming shortened V by 0 bases and J by 3 bases, and 8 bases separated the two germline ends. Germline lookup yields CDR1 DFQATT and CDR2 SNEGSKA (reference sequence). This CDR3 spans 13 amino acids. The CDR3 coding sequence is TGCAGTGCTAGAGATCAAACGGACTATGGCTACACCTTC. This codes for CSARDQTDYGYTF.

CDR3 sequence (DNA): TGTGCCAGCAGCACCGGGCCAATCGCGGATACGCAGTATTTT. Its translation is CASSTGPIADTQYF. The rearrangement joins TRBV6-6 to TRBJ2-3, with D unclear. Trimming pared 6 bases from V and 6 bases from J, leaving 16 bases between. The CDR3 is made up of 14 amino acids. Germline V gives CDR1 MNHNY, CDR2 SVGAGI (reference sequence).

The CDR3 nucleotides are TGCAGCGTTGAATGGGGCAGTCAAGAGACCCAGTACTTC. It translates to CSVEWGSQETQYF. The chain uses TRBV29-1 and TRBJ2-5; the D gene is possibly TRBD1 (5 bases). Germline CDR1 reads SQVTM; CDR2 reads ANQGSEA. The V end was cut by 2 bases, the J end by 2 bases, with 9 bases between. The CDR3 runs to 13 residues.

This clonotype occurred once. This rearrangement joins TRBV7-8 to TRBJ2-3, with TRBD2 identical over 8 bases. Germline V lookup: CDR1 SGHVS, CDR2 FQNEAQ. After removal of 4 bases from V and 3 bases from J, the junction contained 6 bases not matched to a gene. The CDR3 totals 15 residues. Written as DNA, the CDR3 is TGTGCCAGCAGCTCCCCGGGACTAGGGACAGATACGCAGTATTTT. It is translated as CASSSPGLGTDTQYF.

This clonotype has just one count. The genes are TRBV5-1 and TRBJ1-4; a possible D gene is TRBD1 (5 bases). Trimming pared 4 bases from V and 6 bases from J, leaving 16 bases between. Germline V gives CDR1 SGHRS, CDR2 YFSETQ. The CDR3 has 15 residues. CDR3 sequence: CASSTGPSPDEKLFF. CDR3 nucleotides: TGCGCCAGCAGCACAGGACCGTCTCCAGATGAAAAACTGTTTTTT.

The chain joins TRBV3-1 to TRBJ1-2; D is possibly TRBD1 (5 bases). CDR1 is LGHDT, CDR2 YNNKEL, per germline (reference sequence). The CDR3 covers 15 residues. V was cut by 4 bases and J by 5 bases, with 17 bases left in between. The DNA for the CDR3 is TGTGCCAGCAGCCTGACGGGTACAGGCGGTTATGGCTACACCTTC. Translated: CASSLTGTGGYGYTF.

This chain connects TRBV29-1 to TRBJ2-7; D perhaps matches TRBD2 (6 bases). Trimming stripped 6 bases from V and 5 bases from J, with 17 bases between. This CDR3 is 13 amino acids long. Germline V gene data show CDR1 as SQVTM and CDR2 as ANQGSEA. The CDR3: CSVTGRATDEQYF. The DNA of the CDR3 is TGCAGCGTGACCGGGAGAGCCACCGACGAGCAGTACTTC.

This clonotype appeared a few times. The rearrangement joins TRBV5-1 to TRBJ2-3; D is perhaps TRBD2 (5 bases). CDR3 length equals 15 residues. Germline V gene lookup returns CDR1 SGHRS and CDR2 YFSETQ. Deletions cut 0 bases from V and 0 bases from J, with 8 bases between. The CDR3 DNA reads as TGCGCCAGCAGCTTGGCGGGATTCAGCACAGATACGCAGTATTTT. It specifies CASSLAGFSTDTQYF.

The chain is built from TRBV6-1 and TRBJ2-7, with 9 bases matching TRBD1. The CDR3 consists of 15 residues. The V segment lost 7 bases and the J segment 4 bases; nucleotides outside the gene matches: 11. Germline CDR1 reads MNHNS; CDR2 reads SASEGT. This chain's CDR3 is CASIVRPGQGYEQYF. CDR3 DNA sequence: TGTGCCAGCATCGTTCGCCCGGGACAGGGTTACGAGCAGTACTTC.

The rearrangement links TRBV5-1 to TRBJ2-1; the match to TRBD2 covers 9 bases. Germline CDR1 and CDR2: SGHRS and YFSETQ. The trim removed 2 bases at V and 6 bases at J, leaving 6 bases unmatched. The CDR3 has 15 amino acids. For the CDR3, the DNA is TGCGCCAGCAGCTTTGTAGCGGGAGTGAGCAATGAGCAGTTCTTC. This codes for CASSFVAGVSNEQFF. The whole variable domain, filled in from reference TRBV5-1 and TRBJ2-1, reads KAGVTQTPRYLIKTRGQQVTLSCSPISGHRSVSWYQQTPGQGLQFLFEYFSETQRNKGNFPGRFSGRQFSNSRSEMNVSTLELGDSALYLCASSFVAGVSNEQFFGPGTRLTVL.

The V call is TRBV29-1, the J call TRBJ1-1; 11 bases are a match to TRBD1. CDR1 SQVTM and CDR2 ANQGSEA come from the germline V gene. V shed 7 bases and J 4 bases; nucleotides not matched to a gene: 11. The CDR3 consists of 15 residues. CDR3 protein: CSATQSGTGGTEAFF. The DNA of the CDR3 is TGCAGCGCTACCCAATCCGGGACAGGGGGCACTGAAGCTTTCTTT.

V gene TRBV20-1 combines with J gene TRBJ2-5; TRBD1 is a possible D gene (6 bases). V gave up 6 bases and J gave up 5 bases, with 19 bases separating them. The CDR3 totals 14 residues. Germline CDR1 reads DFQATT; CDR2 reads SNEGSKA (reference sequence). CDR3 sequence reads: CSARPLTRGETQYF. CDR3 coding DNA: TGCAGTGCAAGACCACTCACTAGGGGGGAGACCCAGTACTTC.

This clonotype appeared a few times. The gene calls are TRBV7-9 and TRBJ2-6; 11 nucleotides align to TRBD2. Trimming cost V 4 bases and J 0 bases; bases outside gene matches: 8. This CDR3 region has 19 residues. Germline CDR1 and CDR2: SEHNR and FQNEAQ (reference sequence). CDR3 amino acids: CASSSLTSGARSGANVLTF. The CDR3 coding sequence is TGTGCCAGCAGCTCTCTGACTAGCGGGGCTCGCTCTGGGGCCAACGTCCTGACTTTC.

The chain uses TRBV5-1 and TRBJ1-2; TRBD1 aligns across 7 bases. CDR1 is SGHRS, CDR2 YFSETQ, per germline. The V and J ends lost 3 bases and 6 bases, in that order; junction bases with no gene match: 14. The CDR3 is 16 amino acids. The CDR3 bases are TGCGCCAGCAGCTCGGGACAGACGACTAGGGCTAATGGCTACACCTTC. As protein: CASSSGQTTRANGYTF.

The chain has TRBV7-3 and TRBJ2-1, with TRBD1 matching 7 bases. From germline, CDR1 is SGHTA and CDR2 FQGTGA. The CDR3 loop spans 15 amino acids. After removal of 3 bases from V and 4 bases from J, the junction contained 6 bases not matched to a gene. The CDR3 DNA follows: TGTGCCAGCAGCTTCACCGGGACAGCTTACAATGAGCAGTTCTTC. The encoded protein is CASSFTGTAYNEQFF.

The chain combines TRBV6-6 with TRBJ2-1; TRBD1 is a possible D gene (6 bases). V gave up 2 bases and J gave up 4 bases, with 9 bases separating them. Per germline, CDR1 MNHNY and CDR2 SVGAGI (reference sequence). This CDR3 is 14 amino acids long. The CDR3 spells CASSYPTGYNEQFF. The CDR3 DNA sequence: TGTGCCAGCAGTTACCCAACAGGGTACAATGAGCAGTTCTTC.

Many counts were recorded for this clonotype. The junction shows a germline mismatch at one end, possibly a read error. V usage is TRBV5-1 and J usage is TRBJ2-1, with D hard to call. The CDR3 runs to 12 residues. Germline V gene lookup returns CDR1 SGHRS and CDR2 YFSETQ. The CDR3 nucleotides read TGTGCCAGCAGCTCCGGGTACAATGAGCAGTTCTTC. This translates into CASSSGYNEQFF. Supplemented by reference TRBV5-1 and TRBJ2-1, the full variable domain reads KAGVTQTPRYLIKTRGQQVTLSCSPISGHRSVSWYQQTPGQGLQFLFEYFSETQRNKGNFPGRFSGRQFSNSRSEMNVSTLELGDSALYLCASSSGYNEQFFGPGTRLTVL.

A single count supports this clonotype. The gene calls are TRBV6-5 and TRBJ1-2, with a tentative D call TRBD1 (5 bases). From germline, CDR1 is MNHEY and CDR2 SVGAGI. The CDR3 has 13 residues. The ends were cut back, 5 bases at V and 5 bases at J, with 12 bases in the middle. This CDR3 reads CASSHDSPYGYTF. Here the CDR3 DNA reads TGTGCCAGCAGTCACGACAGTCCTTATGGCTACACCTTC.

This clonotype was counted between two and nine times. V gene TRBV4-2 combines with J gene TRBJ1-6; 9 bases match TRBD1. The germline CDR1 and CDR2 sequences are LGHNA and YNFKEQ. This CDR3 comprises 14 residues. V gave up 5 bases and J gave up 7 bases; unmatched junction bases: 3. The DNA of the CDR3 is TGTGCCAGCAGCTTCGACAGGGGGAATTCACCCCTCCACTTT. Protein: CASSFDRGNSPLHF.

The chain recombines TRBV20-1 with TRBJ2-1, with TRBD2 matching 11 bases. The germline CDR1 and CDR2 sequences are DFQATT and SNEGSKA (reference sequence). The CDR3 covers 15 residues. Losses at the gene ends were 5 bases for V and 8 bases for J; bases not matched to a gene: 11. The CDR3 loop is CSAPRALAGAHEQFF. The CDR3, as DNA: TGCAGTGCTCCCCGGGCACTAGCGGGGGCCCATGAGCAGTTCTTC.

The chain recombines TRBV29-1 with TRBJ2-6, with TRBD1 as a possible D gene (5 bases). V dropped 6 bases and J dropped 0 bases, with 9 bases sitting between them. CDR1 and CDR2 (germline): SQVTM, ANQGSEA. The CDR3 length is 14 residues. CDR3 region: CSVRQSSGANVLTF. The CDR3, as DNA: TGCAGCGTAAGACAGTCCTCTGGGGCCAACGTCCTGACTTTC.

The rearrangement joins TRBV3-1 to TRBJ2-3; the D is unclear. Trimming shortened V by 0 bases and J by 2 bases, and 9 bases separated the two germline ends. Looked up from germline, CDR1 is LGHDT and CDR2 is YNNKEL (reference sequence). CDR3 length: 15 residues. This CDR3 is CASSQDQGPTDTQYF. CDR3 coding DNA: TGTGCCAGCAGCCAAGATCAAGGGCCCACAGATACGCAGTATTTT.

The J gene is TRBJ1-6, the V gene TRBV5-1; no definite D call. V gave up 3 bases and J gave up 7 bases, with 17 bases separating them. Germline CDR1 reads SGHRS; CDR2 reads YFSETQ. The CDR3 has 16 amino acids. DNA for the CDR3: TGCGCCAGCAGCTCGACTACGCCGAGCAGGAATTCACCCCTCCACTTT. Translated, it gives CASSSTTPSRNSPLHF.